Listed below are T cell receptor beta chains from one sample, sequenced in a study of T cell responses to AZD1222 COVID-19 vaccine. Profiled with immunoSEQ multiplex PCR; TCRdb holds only in-frame clones, not every one. This table holds 120,000 to 150,000 clones, around 88% found once. The specimen was peripheral blood, collected on day 0 of MenACWY control vaccination. All receptors derive from an adult in good health. Each CDR3 is given with its conserved first and last residue. A D gene is named only where the DNA matches it firmly. Not every row has a clone size; where given, it reads once, few, many or a size class.

CDR3 DNA,CDR3 protein,D gene,V gene,J gene,clone size
TGTGCCAGCAGTCCAACTAGCGGGGGCCCCCCGGATACGCAGTATTTT,CASSPTSGGPPDTQYF,TRBD2,TRBV9,TRBJ2-3,-
TGCAGCGTGAGGGTTTATAACTATGGCTACACCTTC,CSVRVYNYGYTF,-,TRBV29-1,TRBJ1-2,-
TGTGCTAGTGGAACCGGGACACTGGCGGTGACTGAAGCTTTCTTT,CASGTGTLAVTEAFF,-,TRBV12-5,TRBJ1-1,-
TGTGCCTGGAGTGAGGTTGAAGCTTTCTTT,CAWSEVEAFF,-,TRBV30,TRBJ1-1,-
TGTGCCAGCAGTTCGCCCAGGGGAGCAGGCACCGGGGAGCTGTTTTTT,CASSSPRGAGTGELFF,-,TRBV28,TRBJ2-2,-
TGTGCCAGTAGTGGGCAGCACACCGGGGAGCTGTTTTTT,CASSGQHTGELFF,-,TRBV19,TRBJ2-2,-
TGTGCCAGCAGGGAGGGAACGGCCACATATGGCTACACCTTC,CASREGTATYGYTF,-,TRBV2,TRBJ1-2,-
TGTGCCAGCAGTTTCAAGCCAACTGGCGATGAGCAGTTCTTC,CASSFKPTGDEQFF,-,TRBV27,TRBJ2-1,-
TGTGCCAGCAGCCCTCGGGGGGAAGAGACCCAGTACTTC,CASSPRGEETQYF,TRBD2,TRBV3-1/TRBV3-2,TRBJ2-5,once
TGTGCCAGCAGCCAAGGCACTAGCGGGAGGGGATACGAGCAGTACTTC,CASSQGTSGRGYEQYF,TRBD2,TRBV3-1/TRBV3-2,TRBJ2-7,-
TGTGCCAGCAGTTTGGGAGGGGCGGTGCATCAGCCCCAGCATTTT,CASSLGGAVHQPQHF,-,TRBV28,TRBJ1-5,-
TGCAGCACCCGCGGTGGGAGTGGAGATACGCAGTATTTT,CSTRGGSGDTQYF,-,TRBV29-1,TRBJ2-3,few
TGTGCCAGCGGAAGACAGGGGGCCTACGAGCAGTACTTC,CASGRQGAYEQYF,TRBD1,TRBV7-2,TRBJ2-7,-
TGTGCCAGCAGTTACGGGGCATCGAACACTGAAGCTTTCTTT,CASSYGASNTEAFF,-,TRBV6-6,TRBJ1-1,-
TGTGCCAGCAGTACCGCGGGAATCTCTAGCGGGAGCTCCTACGAGCAGTACTTC,CASSTAGISSGSSYEQYF,TRBD2,TRBV28,TRBJ2-7,once
TGTGCCAGCAGCTTACGGAGATTTGGTGAAAAACTGTTTTTT,CASSLRRFGEKLFF,-,TRBV7-2,TRBJ1-4,-
TGTGCCAGCAGCAGGACAGTCTTTTCCTCTGGAAACACCATATATTTT,CASSRTVFSSGNTIYF,-,TRBV2,TRBJ1-3,few
TGTGCCAGCAGGAACGACAGGAATAGCAATCAGCCCCAGCATTTT,CASRNDRNSNQPQHF,-,TRBV6-5,TRBJ1-5,-
TGTGCCAGCAGCGTAGGAGATACGCAGTATTTT,CASSVGDTQYF,-,TRBV9,TRBJ2-3,-
TGTGCCAGCAGCCACCCGGTGGGCAGGGAAAAGACTGGCTACACCTTC,CASSHPVGREKTGYTF,-,TRBV3-1/TRBV3-2,TRBJ1-2,-
TGCAGCGTTGTCCCGGGGAACACTGAAGCTTTCTTT,CSVVPGNTEAFF,-,TRBV29-1,TRBJ1-1,-
TGTGCCAGCTGCACCCCCACGGGGATGTGGACTGAAGCTTTCTTT,CASCTPTGMWTEAFF,-,TRBV18,TRBJ1-1,once
TGTGCCTGCCCCGACGGGACAGGGGTCAACGAGCAGTACTTC,CACPDGTGVNEQYF,TRBD1,TRBV30,TRBJ2-7,-
TGTGCCACCAGCAGAGTCGGGGGAGACGGGTCCTTCTATGGCTACACCTTC,CATSRVGGDGSFYGYTF,-,TRBV15,TRBJ1-2,-
TGCGCCAGCAGCTTGGAAGCGGGGGCCAACAATGAGCAGTTCTTC,CASSLEAGANNEQFF,TRBD2,TRBV5-1,TRBJ2-1,-
TGTGCCAGCAGCCCGACACCTTACACAGATACGCAGTATTTT,CASSPTPYTDTQYF,-,TRBV28,TRBJ2-3,-
TGTGCCAGCAGTTTCTCCCGGGACCAAGGGGGCTACACCTTC,CASSFSRDQGGYTF,-,TRBV27,TRBJ1-2,-
TGTGCCAGCAGCTTGAAGTCGGGCTACACCTTC,CASSLKSGYTF,-,TRBV5-6,TRBJ1-2,-
TGTGCCAGCAGCTCCGGGTCTCGGGGCACCGGGGAGCTGTTTTTT,CASSSGSRGTGELFF,-,TRBV9,TRBJ2-2,-
TGTGCCAGCAGACGACCGGGACTAGGCTCCTACAATGAGCAGTTCTTC,CASRRPGLGSYNEQFF,TRBD2,TRBV2,TRBJ2-1,-
TGTGCCAGCACCATAGCCTGGGCAGACTATAATTCACCCCTCCACTTT,CASTIAWADYNSPLHF,-,TRBV28,TRBJ1-6,-
TGTGCCAGCAGCCAAAGGAACACTGAAGCTTTCTTT,CASSQRNTEAFF,-,TRBV3-1/TRBV3-2,TRBJ1-1,-
TGTGCCAGCAGTGACTCGGGGCCCAGGGGGCAGTTCTTC,CASSDSGPRGQFF,-,TRBV6-4,TRBJ2-1,-
TGTGCCAGCAGCTTAGTGACAATCGGCAACTCCTACGAGCAGTACTTC,CASSLVTIGNSYEQYF,-,TRBV7-6,TRBJ2-7,-
TGTGCCAGCAGTTTACTGGCGACTATGAACACTGAAGCTTTCTTT,CASSLLATMNTEAFF,-,TRBV28,TRBJ1-1,-
TGTGCCAGCAGCTTGGCCAGGGGAGTTGGCATTCAGTACTTC,CASSLARGVGIQYF,-,TRBV5-5,TRBJ2-4,-
TGTGCCAGCAGCTTGGCCGGGACTAGCGAAGGATATACGCAGTATTTT,CASSLAGTSEGYTQYF,TRBD2,TRBV7-3,TRBJ2-3,few
TGTGCCAGCAGCAGAGGACAGGATCATTCTGGAAACACCATATATTTT,CASSRGQDHSGNTIYF,TRBD1,TRBV5-5,TRBJ1-3,-
TGTGCCAGCAGCCAAGCAATAGGACGTTTCTTTGGGACCCAGTACTTC,CASSQAIGRFFGTQYF,-,TRBV3-1/TRBV3-2,TRBJ2-5,-
TGTGCCAGCAGCTTGCTTTCGGCAGGCACCGGGGAGCTGTTTTTT,CASSLLSAGTGELFF,-,TRBV5-4,TRBJ2-2,-
TGTGCCAGTAGTTCCGGAGCAGGGATGAACACTGAAGCTTTCTTT,CASSSGAGMNTEAFF,-,TRBV19,TRBJ1-1,-
TGTGCCAGCACCTCGACGGGACAGGGGGAGGTTGGCTATGGCTACACCTTC,CASTSTGQGEVGYGYTF,-,TRBV21-1,TRBJ1-2,-
TGCAGCGTTGACGGGACAGGGGCCGGGGAGCTGTTTTTT,CSVDGTGAGELFF,TRBD1,TRBV29-1,TRBJ2-2,-
TGTGCCAGCAGTTTTTCTAGCGCGGGAGGGCCCTACAATGAGCAGTTCTTC,CASSFSSAGGPYNEQFF,TRBD2,TRBV27,TRBJ2-1,-
TGTGCCAGCTCACCACCGGGTGGCAATCAGCCCCAGCATTTT,CASSPPGGNQPQHF,-,TRBV18,TRBJ1-5,-
TGCGCCAGCAACCAGGGTGCTGAAGCTTTCTTT,CASNQGAEAFF,-,TRBV5-1,TRBJ1-1,-
TGTGCCAGGGGGGACAGCTCCTATCGTGACGAGCAGTACTTC,CARGDSSYRDEQYF,TRBD1,TRBV2,TRBJ2-7,-
TGCAGCGTTGACCGAGGGGACAGGGGGACCGGGGAGCTGTTTTTT,CSVDRGDRGTGELFF,TRBD1,TRBV29-1,TRBJ2-2,-
TGTGCCAGTAGTATAGATCAAGGCAGGACAGATCATCGTTCACCCCTCCACTTT,CASSIDQGRTDHRSPLHF,-,TRBV19,TRBJ1-6,-
TGCGCCAGCAGCTTGGGGGGCACAGGGACTGGAAACACCATATATTTT,CASSLGGTGTGNTIYF,-,TRBV5-1,TRBJ1-3,-
TGTGCCAGCAGCCTGGAGCGGCTCTACAATGAGCAGTTCTTC,CASSLERLYNEQFF,-,TRBV5-5,TRBJ2-1,-
TGTGCCAGCAGCGGGGGGACGGGTGAGCAGTTCTTC,CASSGGTGEQFF,-,TRBV11-3,TRBJ2-1,-
TGTGCCAGCAGACACCAGGGGAACACTGAAGCTTTCTTT,CASRHQGNTEAFF,-,TRBV5-6,TRBJ1-1,-